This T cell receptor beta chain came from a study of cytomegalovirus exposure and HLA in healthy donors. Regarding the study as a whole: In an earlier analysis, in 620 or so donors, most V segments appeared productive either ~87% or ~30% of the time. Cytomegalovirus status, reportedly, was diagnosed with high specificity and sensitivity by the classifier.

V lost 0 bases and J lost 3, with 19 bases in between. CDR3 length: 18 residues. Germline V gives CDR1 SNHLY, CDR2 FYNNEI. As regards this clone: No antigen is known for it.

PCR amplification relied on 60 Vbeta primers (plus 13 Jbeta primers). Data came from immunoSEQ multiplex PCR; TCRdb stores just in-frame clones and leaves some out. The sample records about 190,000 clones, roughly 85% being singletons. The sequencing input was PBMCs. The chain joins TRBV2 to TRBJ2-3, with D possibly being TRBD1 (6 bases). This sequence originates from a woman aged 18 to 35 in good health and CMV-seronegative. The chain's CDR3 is CASSEAGQGRSYTDTQYF. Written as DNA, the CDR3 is TGTGCCAGCAGTGAAGCCGGCCAGGGGAGAAGTTATACAGATACGCAGTATTTT. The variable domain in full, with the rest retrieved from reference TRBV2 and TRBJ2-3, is EPEVTQTPSHQVTQMGQEVILRCVPISNHLYFYWYRQILGQKVEFLVSFYNNEISEKSEIFDDQFSVERPDGSNFTLKIRSTKLEDSAMYFCASSEAGQGRSYTDTQYFGPGTRLTVL.